This T cell receptor (beta chain) was documented in a study of cytomegalovirus exposure and HLA in healthy donors. Study-wide results and caveats: Cytomegalovirus association was assigned to about 180 TCR beta chains. What TCR beta sequences reportedly achieved was accurate prediction of HLA-A and HLA-B alleles in most subjects. According to a later analysis, donors in an Asian-associated ancestry cluster reportedly had fewer N-insertions than the roughly 670-donor mean.

Donors were nominally healthy when sampled, though unrecorded immune exposures were likely. Both 60 Vbeta primers and 13 Jbeta primers went into the PCR. Profiled with immunoSEQ multiplex PCR; TCRdb holds only in-frame clones, not every one. This table holds around 76,000 clones, approximately 72% found once. In this sample, this clone turned up once. Its antigen is unknown. The sequence came from a woman in her 40s in good health and CMV-seropositive. The sample comprised PBMCs.

The CDR3 DNA reads TGTGCCAGCAGTTCGCCCATTAGCGGGGGTAGGGATGAGCAGTTCTTC. Translating gives CASSSPISGGRDEQFF. The genes are TRBV28 and TRBJ2-1; 9 bases are a match to TRBD2. J was trimmed by 8 bases and V by 4 bases; bases with no gene match: 12. The CDR3 covers 16 residues. Germline V gene sequence: CDR1 MDHEN, CDR2 SYDVKM.